The rows below give T cell receptor beta chains drawn from one sample of a study of patients and donors after allogeneic stem cell transplantation. One entry per CDR3 protein results from TCRdb running MiXCR on the RT-PCR reads. The sample has fewer than 25,000 distinct CDR3 sequences, roughly 30% seen once. The sequenced sample consisted of blood, either unsorted or a sorted T cell fraction (not recorded which). The source is a human donor who was either an allogeneic HSCT recipient or a stem cell or donor lymphocyte infusion donor (not recorded which). It is not recorded whose cells these are; they may come from a transplant donor. CDR3s include the opening cysteine and the closing phenylalanine or tryptophan. The D gene is left open where the match is weak. Only some rows state a clone size, as once, few, many or a class for expanded clones.

CASSLWTAGTEKLFF | TGTGCCAGCAGCCTGTGGACAGCGGGTACCGAAAAACTGTTTTTT | . | TRBV7-9 | . | TRBJ1-4
CASRGRGNLANEQFF | TGTGCCAGCCGAGGTCGGGGGAATCTGGCCAATGAGCAGTTCTTC | . | TRBV5-8 | . | TRBJ2-1
CASSSWTGMNTEAFF | TGTGCCAGCAGCTCATGGACAGGAATGAACACTGAAGCTTTCTTT | TRBD1 | TRBV9 | once | TRBJ1-1
CASSYSNEKLFF | TGTGCCAGCAGTTACTCGAATGAAAAACTGTTTTTT | . | TRBV6-6 | . | TRBJ1-4
CASSLGPRLAFF | TGTGCCAGCAGTTTAGGTCCCAGACTGGCTTTCTTT | . | TRBV12-3/TRBV12-4 | medium-sized | TRBJ1-1
CASSYRESRSPLHF | TGTGCCAGCAGTTATAGGGAAAGCCGTTCACCCCTCCACTTT | . | TRBV6-2/TRBV6-3 | . | TRBJ1-6
CASSLGQLSQPQHF | TGTGCCAGCAGTTTGGGACAGCTCAGTCAGCCCCAGCATTTT | TRBD1 | TRBV12-3/TRBV12-4 | many | TRBJ1-5
CATSDFDLQETQYF | TGTGCCACCAGTGATTTTGACCTTCAAGAGACCCAGTACTTC | . | TRBV24-1 | . | TRBJ2-5
CASSQDIQVGGLNSPLHF | TGTGCCAGCAGCCAAGATATCCAAGTTGGGGGATTAAATTCACCCCTCCACTTT | . | TRBV4-2 | few | TRBJ1-6
CASSTGWAHYGYTF | TGTGCCAGCAGTACAGGGTGGGCTCACTATGGCTACACCTTC | . | TRBV9 | . | TRBJ1-2
CASSFEAGPFATNEKLFF | TGTGCCAGCAGTTTCGAGGCAGGGCCCTTTGCAACTAATGAAAAACTGTTTTTT | . | TRBV12-3/TRBV12-4 | . | TRBJ1-4
CASRTGSSYNSPLHF | TGTGCCAGCCGGACAGGGAGCTCCTATAATTCACCCCTCCACTTT | TRBD1 | TRBV5-5 | few | TRBJ1-6
CSASNVLGTDTQYF | TGCAGTGCTAGCAACGTTTTGGGCACAGATACGCAGTATTTT | . | TRBV20-1 | medium-sized | TRBJ2-3
CASSLWREGITEAFF | TGTGCCAGCAGCTTGTGGAGGGAAGGGATCACTGAAGCTTTCTTT | . | TRBV13 | once | TRBJ1-1
CSAEPGQGARTEAFF | TGCAGTGCAGAACCGGGACAGGGGGCAAGGACTGAAGCTTTCTTT | TRBD1 | TRBV20-1 | few | TRBJ1-1
CASSVDLGQGYEQYF | TGTGCCAGCAGCGTAGATCTCGGACAGGGATACGAGCAGTACTTC | TRBD1 | TRBV9 | . | TRBJ2-7
CAIWDRAYTATGELFF | TGTGCCATCTGGGACAGGGCCTATACAGCCACCGGGGAGCTGTTTTTT | TRBD1 | TRBV10-3 | . | TRBJ2-2
CSASSGPYGYTF | TGCAGTGCTAGTTCCGGACCCTATGGCTACACCTTC | . | TRBV20-1 | many | TRBJ1-2
CASSYSWGYGYTF | TGTGCCAGCAGTTACTCGTGGGGCTATGGCTACACCTTC | . | TRBV6-5 | many | TRBJ1-2
CSARQAGANVLTF | TGCAGTGCTAGGCAGGCTGGGGCCAACGTCCTGACTTTC | . | TRBV20-1 | few | TRBJ2-6
CASRSGSYGYTF | TGTGCCAGTAGATCCGGGAGCTATGGCTACACCTTC | . | TRBV19 | . | TRBJ1-2
CAGSFGPGAPGYTF | TGTGCCGGCAGTTTTGGCCCGGGGGCGCCTGGCTACACCTTC | . | TRBV12-3/TRBV12-4 | . | TRBJ1-2
CAIRAHRENYGYTF | TGTGCCATCAGGGCGCACAGGGAAAACTATGGCTACACCTTC | . | TRBV10-3 | . | TRBJ1-2
CASSLTRHTGELFF | TGTGCCAGCAGCTTAACACGACACACCGGGGAGCTGTTTTTT | . | TRBV11-3 | . | TRBJ2-2
CASSRCGRRTHQPQHF | TGTGCCAGCAGCCGGTGTGGACGGAGGACTCATCAGCCCCAGCATTTT | . | TRBV4-2 | few | TRBJ1-5
CATRVDWNTEAFF | TGTGCCACCCGGGTGGACTGGAACACTGAAGCTTTCTTT | . | TRBV6-1 | . | TRBJ1-1
CSVAGTPYNEQFF | TGCAGCGTCGCCGGGACGCCTTACAATGAGCAGTTCTTC | . | TRBV29-1 | few | TRBJ2-1
CASSFAPPRYYNSPLHF | TGCGCCAGCAGCTTCGCCCCGCCACGTTACTATAATTCACCCCTCCACTTT | . | TRBV5-1 | . | TRBJ1-6
CSAAATGGTNYGYTF | TGCAGTGCCGCAGCCACAGGGGGCACAAACTATGGCTACACCTTC | TRBD1 | TRBV20-1 | few | TRBJ1-2
CASNMGYEQYF | TGTGCCAGCAACATGGGGTACGAGCAGTACTTC | . | TRBV28 | . | TRBJ2-7
CASSLYGIRSPLHF | TGTGCCAGCAGTTTGTACGGGATCAGGTCACCCCTCCACTTT | . | TRBV12-3/TRBV12-4 | many | TRBJ1-6
CASTTIPGGSYNSPLHF | TGTGCCAGCACCACTATCCCTGGGGGCTCCTATAATTCACCCCTCCACTTT | . | TRBV6-5 | few | TRBJ1-6
CASSSRGATNEKLFF | TGTGCCAGCAGCTCCAGGGGGGCAACTAATGAAAAACTGTTTTTT | TRBD1 | TRBV11-2 | few | TRBJ1-4
CASSPTRTSGWGTQYF | TGTGCCAGCAGCCCCACCCGGACTAGCGGGTGGGGTACGCAGTATTTT | TRBD2 | TRBV7-3 | large | TRBJ2-3
CASSSTSGANVLTF | TGCGCCAGCAGCTCAACTTCTGGGGCCAACGTCCTGACTTTC | . | TRBV5-1 | few | TRBJ2-6
CASSPRIDTQETQYF | TGTGCCAGCTCACCAAGGATAGACACCCAAGAGACCCAGTACTTC | . | TRBV18 | . | TRBJ2-5
CASSLGLQPQHF | TGTGCCAGCAGTTTAGGGCTACAGCCCCAGCATTTT | . | TRBV12-3/TRBV12-4 | many | TRBJ1-5
CASSLVGNAKYGYTF | TGTGCCAGCAGCCTCGTCGGGAACGCTAAGTATGGCTACACCTTC | . | TRBV3-1 | many | TRBJ1-2
CASSQVAGRSWKDTEAFF | TGTGCCAGCAGCCAAGTGGCGGGCAGATCTTGGAAGGACACTGAAGCTTTCTTT | . | TRBV3-1 | . | TRBJ1-1
CASRQGSTPNNSPLHF | TGTGCCAGCAGACAGGGGTCTACCCCAAATAATTCACCCCTCCACTTT | TRBD1 | TRBV7-2 | many | TRBJ1-6
CSARDPGQVTGELFF | TGCAGTGCTAGAGATCCGGGACAGGTTACCGGGGAGCTGTTTTTT | TRBD1 | TRBV20-1 | . | TRBJ2-2
CASSAQKNNEKLFF | TGTGCCAGCAGTGCACAGAAAAATAATGAAAAACTGTTTTTT | . | TRBV6-4 | . | TRBJ1-4
CASSPLPEYQPQHF | TGTGCCAGCTCACCACTGCCCGAATATCAGCCCCAGCATTTT | . | TRBV18 | . | TRBJ1-5
CAIGTGVFAPLHF | TGTGCCATCGGGACAGGGGTTTTTGCACCCCTCCACTTT | TRBD1 | TRBV10-3 | many | TRBJ1-6
CASSLWLGGTGELFF | TGTGCCAGCAGTCTGTGGTTGGGGGGCACCGGGGAGCTGTTTTTT | . | TRBV12-3/TRBV12-4 | few | TRBJ2-2
CASSRQQDTQYF | TGTGCCAGCAGTAGACAGCAAGATACGCAGTATTTT | . | TRBV6-5 | few | TRBJ2-3
CASSIGAPLGNSPLHF | TGTGCCAGCAGCATAGGCGCCCCGTTAGGCAATTCACCCCTCCACTTT | . | TRBV7-9 | . | TRBJ1-6
CASSWDGASGNTIYF | TGTGCCAGCAGCTGGGACGGAGCCTCTGGAAACACCATATATTTT | . | TRBV12-3/TRBV12-4 | few | TRBJ1-3
CASNQRGSYGYTF | TGTGCCAGCAACCAAAGGGGCAGCTATGGCTACACCTTC | . | TRBV3-1 | . | TRBJ1-2
CSARVLARTGELFF | TGCAGTGCTAGAGTCCTAGCGAGGACCGGGGAGCTGTTTTTT | . | TRBV20-1 | . | TRBJ2-2
CASSYTPARTEAFF | TGTGCCAGCAGCTATACACCCGCGAGGACTGAAGCTTTCTTT | . | TRBV5-5 | . | TRBJ1-1
CAWTGANYGYTF | TGTGCCTGGACAGGGGCAAACTATGGCTACACCTTC | . | TRBV30 | . | TRBJ1-2
CASSRSPSAAYNEQFF | TGTGCCAGCAGTCGATCCCCCTCCGCCGCGTACAATGAGCAGTTCTTC | . | TRBV6-5 | many | TRBJ2-1
CASSFSVRGGYTF | TGTGCCAGCAGTTTTTCGGTCAGGGGAGGCTACACCTTC | . | TRBV27 | . | TRBJ1-2
CSVSGTFIYEQYF | TGCAGCGTCTCCGGGACATTTATCTACGAGCAGTACTTC | . | TRBV29-1 | . | TRBJ2-7
CASSYANRAEKLFF | TGTGCCAGCAGTTACGCCAACAGGGCCGAAAAACTGTTTTTT | . | TRBV6-5 | few | TRBJ1-4
CASSWDSGNTIYF | TGCGCCAGCAGCTGGGACTCTGGAAACACCATATATTTT | . | TRBV5-1 | few | TRBJ1-3
CASSLEWGGRKTQYF | TGTGCCAGCAGCTTAGAGTGGGGGGGCAGAAAGACCCAGTACTTC | . | TRBV7-2 | few | TRBJ2-5